Below, 27 T cell receptor beta chains from the same sample are listed, as sequenced in a study of shared clonotypes between healthy human individuals (dated by TCRdb to 2018 to 2021). Library preparation was by the immunoSEQ multiplex PCR assay. In its TCRdb copy, this immuneACCESS table keeps in-frame sequences only and misses some clones. Where compared with another copy, unresolved V genes explain less than half of these, and the others have no known cause. This sample gives roughly 2.4 million clones in total; almost 96% of them show up just once. The ten biggest clones cover 0.13% of the sample. Sequenced input: naive CD4+ T cells sorted from blood. This specimen's cell subset or site label, interpreted: CD45RA+ positively selected. The receptors were gathered from a man aged 18 to 29 in good health.

Comment on this clone: One end of the junction does not line up with germline, which may come from a read error. CDR3 sequence (DNA): TGTGCTAGCAGCGCGGACGGGAGCTCTGGAAACACCATATATTTT. Amino acid sequence: CASSADGSSGNTIYF. V usage is TRBV7-7 and J usage is TRBJ1-3; D remains unclear. The CDR3 sequence is 15 residues long. Germline CDR1 reads SSHAT; CDR2 reads FNYEAQ (reference sequence).

The rearrangement joins TRBV2 to TRBJ1-1, with a weak D call TRBD1 (5 bases). The germline gives CDR1 SNHLY, CDR2 FYNNEI. Trimming left V 6 bases short and J 1 base short, with 12 bases between. The CDR3 has 14 residues. The CDR3 here is CASRINQGNTEAFF. The CDR3 DNA is TGTGCCAGCAGGATCAACCAGGGGAACACTGAAGCTTTCTTT.

This chain uses TRBV5-6 with TRBJ2-7; 9 bases align to TRBD2. After removal of 1 base from V and 2 bases from J, the junction contained 1 base not matched to a gene. This CDR3 is 14 amino acids long. In germline, CDR1 is SGHDT, CDR2 YYEEEE. This chain's CDR3 is CASSLLAGTYEQYF. As DNA, the CDR3 is TGTGCCAGCAGCTTGCTAGCGGGAACCTACGAGCAGTACTTC.

To note about this clone: Within the sample, other DNA sequences also encode this same CDR3. The V and J genes are TRBV5-1 and TRBJ1-2, with 8 bases lining up with TRBD1. V was clipped by 4 bases and J by 5 bases; unmatched bases: 7. CDR3 length: 14 residues. Looked up from germline, CDR1 is SGHRS and CDR2 is YFSETQ. The CDR3 is CASSPGQGGYGYTF. DNA for the CDR3: TGCGCCAGCAGCCCTGGACAGGGAGGGTATGGCTACACCTTC.

The CDR3 region has the DNA TGTGCCAGCACCGGACAGGGAGAAGGCTACACCTTC. Residues: CASTGQGEGYTF. The chain has TRBV6-6 and TRBJ1-2, with 8 bases fitting TRBD1. From germline, CDR1 is MNHNY and CDR2 SVGAGI (reference sequence). The CDR3 is 12 residues long. V lost 7 bases to trimming and J lost 8 bases; unmatched junction nucleotides: 6.

The chain uses TRBV13 and TRBJ2-7, with 10 bases matching TRBD1. This CDR3 has 14 amino acids. CDR1 PRHDT and CDR2 FYEKMQ come from the germline V gene (reference sequence). V was clipped by 4 bases and J by 7 bases; unmatched bases: 7. The CDR3 nucleotides read TGTGCCAGCAGCTCCAGACAGGGGGCAAAAGAGCAGTACTTC. Its translation is CASSSRQGAKEQYF.

This clone was picked up one time. The same CDR3 is also encoded by other DNA sequences in this sample. The V and J genes are TRBV6-5 and TRBJ2-5, with D perhaps TRBD1 (6 bases). This CDR3 region has 14 residues. Germline loops: CDR1 MNHEY, CDR2 SVGAGI. Trimming pared 6 bases from V and 2 bases from J, leaving 13 bases between. CDR3 sequence reads: CASRPGQLQETQYF. The CDR3 DNA sequence: TGTGCCAGCAGGCCCGGACAGTTACAAGAGACCCAGTACTTC.

CDR3 coding DNA: TGTGCCTGGATGCGTCCCTCCTATAATTCACCCCTCCACTTT. Encoded protein: CAWMRPSYNSPLHF. The genes are TRBV30 and TRBJ1-6; the D is unclear. V lost 4 bases and J lost 0, with 7 bases in between. The germline V gene encodes CDR1 GTSNPN and CDR2 SVGIG (reference sequence). The CDR3 extends over 14 amino acids.

The gene calls are TRBV10-2 and TRBJ1-2, with D possibly being TRBD1 (5 bases). Looked up from germline, CDR1 is WSHSY and CDR2 is SAAADI. V was trimmed by 5 bases and J by 2 bases, leaving 15 bases between them. This CDR3 contains 15 residues. CDR3 sequence reads: CASSLTGETNYGYTF. The CDR3 region has the DNA TGCGCCAGCAGTCTCACAGGAGAAACCAACTATGGCTACACCTTC.

This clone showed up just once. J is TRBJ2-1 and V is TRBV6-1; TRBD2 matches at 10 bases. There are 15 residues in the CDR3. Germline assignment: CDR1 MNHNS and CDR2 SASEGT. V was clipped by 4 bases and J by 5 bases; unmatched bases: 5. In DNA form, the CDR3 reads TGTGCCAGCAGTGGACAACTAGCGGGAAACAATGAGCAGTTCTTC. It is translated as CASSGQLAGNNEQFF.

V usage is TRBV7-2 and J usage is TRBJ1-1; D unresolved. The CDR3 length is 14 residues. CDR1 and CDR2 from the germline V gene are SGHTA and FQGNSA. Trimming removed 2 bases from V and 2 bases from J, with 9 bases in between. CDR3 sequence (DNA): TGTGCCAGCAGCTTAATGGGTCCTAACACTGAAGCTTTCTTT. It specifies CASSLMGPNTEAFF.

The chain joins TRBV4-3 to TRBJ2-5; a weak D match, TRBD2 (5 bases). Germline assignment: CDR1 LGHNA and CDR2 YSLEER. The CDR3 consists of 15 residues. V lost 0 bases to trimming and J lost 5 bases, with 13 bases between them. The CDR3 is CASSQDNRGRETQYF. CDR3 DNA: TGCGCCAGCAGCCAAGATAATCGCGGGCGGGAGACCCAGTACTTC.

This clone was detected once. The gene calls are TRBV11-2 and TRBJ2-7; D possibly matches TRBD1 or TRBD2 (6 bases each). The CDR3 has 15 amino acids. The V end was cut by 8 bases, the J end by 8 bases, with 25 bases between. CDR1 and CDR2 (germline): SGHAT, FQNNGV. In DNA, the CDR3 is TGTGCCAGCGGGGGGCAGGGGCCATCTACGACGCAGCAGTACTTC. It is translated as CASGGQGPSTTQQYF.

Only one count was recorded for this clone. At one end the junction does not follow the germline gene, possibly because of a read error. This rearrangement joins TRBV2 to TRBJ2-7; no reliable D call. This CDR3 has 14 amino acids. Germline V gene sequence: CDR1 SNHLY, CDR2 FYNNEI. The DNA of the CDR3 is TGTGCCAGCAGGGAAGGAGCTTGGGCCGGGGAGCAGTACTTC. Translated: CASREGAWAGEQYF. Using reference TRBV2 and TRBJ2-7 for the parts outside the CDR3, the full variable domain is EPEVTQTPSHQVTQMGQEVILRCVPISNHLYFYWYRQILGQKVEFLVSFYNNEISEKSEIFDDQFSVERPDGSNFTLKIRSTKLEDSAMYFCASREGAWAGEQYFGPGTRLTVT.

The chain links TRBV30 to TRBJ2-7; TRBD2 aligns across 13 bases. This CDR3 region has 18 residues. Germline values: CDR1 GTSNPN, CDR2 SVGIG (reference sequence). With 2 bases clipped from V and 7 bases from J, the junction kept 17 bases outside the gene matches. CDR3 in amino acids: CAWSTSRTSGSVNTEQYF. CDR3 nucleotides: TGTGCCTGGAGTACATCTAGGACTAGCGGGAGCGTTAACACAGAGCAGTACTTC. Looking up the rest from reference TRBV30 and TRBJ2-7 gives the full variable domain: SQTIHQWPATLVQPVGSPLSLECTVEGTSNPNLYWYRQAAGRGLQLLFYSVGIGQISSEVPQNLSASRPQDRQFILSSKKLLLSDSGFYLCAWSTSRTSGSVNTEQYFGPGTRLTVT.

V is TRBV10-3 and J is TRBJ1-2; D remains ambiguous. The V gene's germline CDR1 is ENHRY and CDR2 SYGVKD. V was clipped by 2 bases and J by 6 bases, with 13 bases between them. The CDR3 is made up of 14 amino acids. CDR3 coding DNA: TGTGCCATCAGTGAGGCGGCGGGAGTCGATGGCTACACCTTC. This gives the protein CAISEAAGVDGYTF.

V usage is TRBV6-6 and J usage is TRBJ2-3; D gene ambiguous. Germline CDR1 reads MNHNY; CDR2 reads SVGAGI (reference sequence). Trimming removed 2 bases at V and 14 bases at J, with 11 bases between. The CDR3 runs 11 residues. In DNA form, the CDR3 reads TGTGCCAGCAGTTACCATTCCCTCGGGTATTTT. It is translated as CASSYHSLGYF.

V and J are TRBV7-3 and TRBJ2-6; 7 bases fit TRBD2. Unmatched junction bases numbered 4, after V lost 3 bases and J lost 2 bases. Germline CDR1 reads SGHTA; CDR2 reads FQGTGA. The CDR3 extends over 16 amino acids. The CDR3 loop is CASSFGREAGANVLTF. The CDR3 DNA reads as TGTGCCAGCAGCTTTGGCCGGGAGGCTGGGGCCAACGTCCTGACTTTC.

The rearrangement links TRBV6-1 to TRBJ1-2; D gene unclear. The germline V and J ends were trimmed by 6 bases and 7 bases, with 12 bases remaining between them. Per the germline V gene, CDR1 is MNHNS and CDR2 is SASEGT. The CDR3 is made up of 12 amino acids. The CDR3 DNA is TGTGCCAGCAGGGATTTCTTCGGTGGCTACACCTTC. This sequence encodes CASRDFFGGYTF.

The V gene is TRBV29-1, the J gene TRBJ2-5; the D is unclear. Germline V gene sequence: CDR1 SQVTM, CDR2 ANQGSEA. The CDR3 runs 12 residues. Trimming removed 4 bases at V and 5 bases at J, with 11 bases between. The CDR3 is CSVGRPPETQYF. CDR3 bases: TGCAGCGTTGGACGTCCACCGGAGACCCAGTACTTC.

The DNA of the CDR3 is TGTGCCAGCAGCCCCGCCGGGGGGGTTGGTGAGCAGTTCTTC. This codes for CASSPAGGVGEQFF. The chain links TRBV11-2 to TRBJ2-1; 8 bases are a match to TRBD2. V lost 5 bases to trimming and J lost 9 bases; unmatched junction nucleotides: 9. The CDR3 runs 14 residues. Looked up from germline, CDR1 is SGHAT and CDR2 is FQNNGV.

The V call is TRBV19, the J call TRBJ2-3; TRBD1 might be the D (6 bases). There are 14 residues in the CDR3. V lost 9 bases and J 7 bases, leaving 20 bases between the germline ends. CDR1 LNHDA and CDR2 SQIVND come from the germline V gene (reference sequence). CDR3 DNA: TGTGCCAGCTGCAGGGGAACTATCGGGTATACGCAGTATTTT. Translation: CASCRGTIGYTQYF.

The gene calls are TRBV18 and TRBJ2-7; 14 bases are a match to TRBD2. The CDR3 has 16 residues. CDR1 and CDR2 (germline): KGHSH, LQKENI. With 3 bases clipped from V and 9 bases from J, the junction kept 10 bases outside the gene matches. CDR3 nucleotides: TGTGCCAGCTCACCGGGGACTAGCGGGAGAGTAGTTGGGCAGTACTTC. This translates into CASSPGTSGRVVGQYF.

The J gene is TRBJ1-2, the V gene TRBV28; TRBD1 matches at 7 bases. Germline lookup yields CDR1 MDHEN and CDR2 SYDVKM. The CDR3 sequence is 17 residues long. With 2 bases clipped from V and 1 base from J, the junction kept 10 bases outside the gene matches. The DNA of the CDR3 is TGTGCCAGCAGTTTACTCCGGGCGGCAGGGGGTAACTATGGCTACACCTTC. This gives the protein CASSLLRAAGGNYGYTF.

The J gene is TRBJ1-6, the V gene TRBV12-5; no clear D gene. The CDR3 loop spans 16 amino acids. With 5 bases removed from V and 2 bases from J, the gap between germline ends came to 13 bases. Germline CDR1 LGHNT, CDR2 FRNRAP. The CDR3, as DNA: TGTGCTAGTGGTCTTACATCGATTGCCTATAATTCACCCCTCCACTTT. Protein sequence: CASGLTSIAYNSPLHF.

The V gene is TRBV5-1, the J gene TRBJ1-4; D gene ambiguous. The V gene's germline CDR1 is SGHRS and CDR2 YFSETQ. The CDR3 loop spans 14 amino acids. Trimming removed 0 bases at V and 8 bases at J, with 11 bases between. The CDR3 DNA reads as TGCGCCAGCAGCTTGGACAGCGGATACGAAAAACTGTTTTTT. Translation: CASSLDSGYEKLFF. The full variable domain, in which reference TRBV5-1 and TRBJ1-4 provide the parts outside the CDR3, is KAGVTQTPRYLIKTRGQQVTLSCSPISGHRSVSWYQQTPGQGLQFLFEYFSETQRNKGNFPGRFSGRQFSNSRSEMNVSTLELGDSALYLCASSLDSGYEKLFFGSGTQLSVL.

The chain has TRBV5-1 and TRBJ2-2, with a tentative D call TRBD2 (6 bases). CDR1 and CDR2 from the germline V gene are SGHRS and YFSETQ. Trimming stripped 5 bases from V and 2 bases from J, with 10 bases between. This CDR3 has 14 residues. CDR3 nucleotide sequence: TGCGCCAGCAGAGTGGGGGGAAACACCGGGGAGCTGTTTTTT. It specifies CASRVGGNTGELFF.